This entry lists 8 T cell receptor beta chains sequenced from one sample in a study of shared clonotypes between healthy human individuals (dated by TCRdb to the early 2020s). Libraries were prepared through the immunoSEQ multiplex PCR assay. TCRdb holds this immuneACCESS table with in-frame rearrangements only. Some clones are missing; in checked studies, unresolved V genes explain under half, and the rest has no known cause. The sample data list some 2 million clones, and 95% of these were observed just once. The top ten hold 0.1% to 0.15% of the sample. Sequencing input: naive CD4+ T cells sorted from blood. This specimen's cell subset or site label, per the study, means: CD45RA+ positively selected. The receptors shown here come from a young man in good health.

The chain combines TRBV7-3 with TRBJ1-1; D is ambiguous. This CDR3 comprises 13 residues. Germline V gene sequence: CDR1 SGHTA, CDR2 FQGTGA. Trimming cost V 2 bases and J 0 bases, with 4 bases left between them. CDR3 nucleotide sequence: TGTGCCAGCAGCTTATGGATGAACACTGAAGCTTTCTTT. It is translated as CASSLWMNTEAFF.

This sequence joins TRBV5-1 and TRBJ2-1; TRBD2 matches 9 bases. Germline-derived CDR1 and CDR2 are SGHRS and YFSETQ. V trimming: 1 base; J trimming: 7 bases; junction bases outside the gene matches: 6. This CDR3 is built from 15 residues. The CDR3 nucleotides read TGCGCCAGCAGCTTGATTAGCGGGAGATTAAATGAGCAGTTCTTC. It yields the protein CASSLISGRLNEQFF. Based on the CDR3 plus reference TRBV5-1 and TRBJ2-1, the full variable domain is KAGVTQTPRYLIKTRGQQVTLSCSPISGHRSVSWYQQTPGQGLQFLFEYFSETQRNKGNFPGRFSGRQFSNSRSEMNVSTLELGDSALYLCASSLISGRLNEQFFGPGTRLTVL.

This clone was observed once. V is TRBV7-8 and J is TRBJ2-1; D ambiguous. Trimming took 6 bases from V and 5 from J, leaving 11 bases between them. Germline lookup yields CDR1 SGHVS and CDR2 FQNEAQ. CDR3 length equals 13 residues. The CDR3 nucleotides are TGTGCCAGCAGTCGTGTGGGGAACAATGAGCAGTTCTTC. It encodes CASSRVGNNEQFF.

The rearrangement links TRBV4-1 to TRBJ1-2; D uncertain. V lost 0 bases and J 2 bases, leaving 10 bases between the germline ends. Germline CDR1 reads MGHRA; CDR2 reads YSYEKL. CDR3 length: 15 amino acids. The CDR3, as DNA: TGCGCCAGCAGCCAAGACTTTACCGGGAACTATGGCTACACCTTC. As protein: CASSQDFTGNYGYTF.

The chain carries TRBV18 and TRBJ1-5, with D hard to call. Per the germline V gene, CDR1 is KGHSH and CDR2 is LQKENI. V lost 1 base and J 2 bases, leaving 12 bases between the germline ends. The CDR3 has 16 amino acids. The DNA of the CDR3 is TGTGCCAGCTCACCACGCGGAAAGGGAGGCAATCAGCCCCAGCATTTT. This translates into CASSPRGKGGNQPQHF.

The CDR3, as DNA: TGCAGCGCTCTGGGATCGGCAGATACGCAGTATTTT. Residues: CSALGSADTQYF. The chain employs TRBV29-1 and TRBJ2-3; D unclear. CDR3 length equals 12 residues. Germline CDR1 SQVTM, CDR2 ANQGSEA. V lost 7 bases and J 4 bases, leaving 12 bases between the germline ends.

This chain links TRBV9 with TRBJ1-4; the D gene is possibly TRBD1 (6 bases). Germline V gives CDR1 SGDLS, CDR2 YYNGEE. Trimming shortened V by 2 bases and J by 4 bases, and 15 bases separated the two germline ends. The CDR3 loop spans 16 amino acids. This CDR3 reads CASSVQTGLGNEKLFF. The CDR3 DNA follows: TGTGCCAGCAGCGTCCAAACAGGGCTGGGTAATGAAAAACTGTTTTTT.

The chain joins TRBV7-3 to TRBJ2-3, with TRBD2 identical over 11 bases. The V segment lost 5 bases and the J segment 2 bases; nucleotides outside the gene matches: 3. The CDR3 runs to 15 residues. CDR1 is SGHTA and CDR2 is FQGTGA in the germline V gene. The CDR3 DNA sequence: TGTGCCAGCAGCGCGGGACTAGCGGACACAGATACGCAGTATTTT. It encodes CASSAGLADTDTQYF.